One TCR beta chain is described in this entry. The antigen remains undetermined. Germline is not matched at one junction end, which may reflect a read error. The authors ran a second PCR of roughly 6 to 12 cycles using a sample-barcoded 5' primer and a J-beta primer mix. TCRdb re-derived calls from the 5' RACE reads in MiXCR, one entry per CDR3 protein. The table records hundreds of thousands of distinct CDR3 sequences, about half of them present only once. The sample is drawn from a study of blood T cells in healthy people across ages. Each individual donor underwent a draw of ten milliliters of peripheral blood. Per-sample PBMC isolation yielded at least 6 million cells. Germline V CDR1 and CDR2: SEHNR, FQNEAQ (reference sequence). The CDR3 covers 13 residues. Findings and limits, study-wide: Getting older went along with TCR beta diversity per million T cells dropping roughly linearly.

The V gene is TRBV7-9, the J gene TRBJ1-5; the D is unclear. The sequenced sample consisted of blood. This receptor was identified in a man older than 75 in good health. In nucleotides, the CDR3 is TGCGCCAGCAGCTCGAATTTATGGCAGCCCCAGCATTTT. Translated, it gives CASSSNLWQPQHF.